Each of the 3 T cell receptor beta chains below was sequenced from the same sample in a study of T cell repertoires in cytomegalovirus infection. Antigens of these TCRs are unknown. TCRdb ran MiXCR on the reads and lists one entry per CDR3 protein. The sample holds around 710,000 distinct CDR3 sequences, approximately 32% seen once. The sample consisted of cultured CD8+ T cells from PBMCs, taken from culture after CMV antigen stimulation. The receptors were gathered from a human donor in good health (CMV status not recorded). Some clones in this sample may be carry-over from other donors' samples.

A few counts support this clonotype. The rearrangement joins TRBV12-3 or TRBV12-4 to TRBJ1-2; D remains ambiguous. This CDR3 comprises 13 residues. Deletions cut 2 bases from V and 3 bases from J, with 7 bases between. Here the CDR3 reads CASSLRVDYGYTF. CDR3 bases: TGTGCCAGCAGTTTACGGGTTGACTATGGCTACACCTTC.

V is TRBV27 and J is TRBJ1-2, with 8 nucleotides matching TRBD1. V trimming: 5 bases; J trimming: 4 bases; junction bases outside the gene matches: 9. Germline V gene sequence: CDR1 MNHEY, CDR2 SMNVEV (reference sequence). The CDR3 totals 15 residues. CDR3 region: CASSLAGGGFYGYTF. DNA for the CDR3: TGTGCCAGCAGTCTGGCAGGGGGCGGGTTCTATGGCTACACCTTC.

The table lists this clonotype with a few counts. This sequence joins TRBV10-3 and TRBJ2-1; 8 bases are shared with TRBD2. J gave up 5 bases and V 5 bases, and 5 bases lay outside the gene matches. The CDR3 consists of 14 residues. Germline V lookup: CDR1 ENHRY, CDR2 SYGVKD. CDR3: CAISPLRGDNEQFF. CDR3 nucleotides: TGTGCCATCAGTCCCTTGCGGGGGGACAATGAGCAGTTCTTC.